The TCR beta chain under discussion was sequenced for a study of metastatic and nonmetastatic thyroid tumors. Study-level information: Comparative analysis of repertoires was undertaken across blood and tumor or nodule tissue obtained from malignant and benign thyroid patients. Study observations and caveats: Significantly greater TCR beta diversity was reportedly found in malignant thyroid tumors than in benign nodules (in blood and tumor).

The sample holds many counts of this clone. Antigen: not known. Among the patients, none had received any treatment before thyroid surgery. Study processing details: It was from CDR3 differences across clinicopathological groups that a distant-metastasis classifier for papillary thyroid cancer was built. TCRdb re-called clones from the PCR reads using MiXCR. V and J calls and clone size were set by TCRdb, not the authors. The repertoire includes some 28,000 clones, roughly 17% of them detected once, and roughly 4.2% sits in the top ten. Per germline, CDR1 MNHEY and CDR2 SVGEGT. The CDR3 runs to 15 residues. J gave up 5 bases and V 7 bases, and 13 bases lay outside the gene matches.

The receptor was isolated from a female donor with papillary thyroid cancer or a benign thyroid nodule (not recorded which). Some clones in this sample may be carry-over from other donors' samples. V usage is TRBV6-2 or TRBV6-3 and J usage is TRBJ2-5; 7 bases are a match to TRBD1. The sequenced sample was blood. The CDR3 here is CASKPGQPKGETQYF. CDR3 DNA sequence: TGTGCCAGCAAACCGGGACAGCCAAAAGGGGAGACCCAGTACTTC.